The 23 T cell receptor beta chains presented below share a single source sample, sequenced in a study of regulatory T cells in long-lasting Graves disease. Construction of the TCR beta libraries employed iRepertoire HTBI primers in conjunction with Arm-PCR of CDR3 regions. TCRdb fed the multiplex PCR reads into MiXCR, producing one record per CDR3 protein. There are approximately 540,000 distinct CDR3 sequences in the sample; around 13% occur only once, and roughly 8.9% lies in the top ten. Time point noted: newly diagnosed GD, antithyroid drugs for less than 3 months. PBMC RNA was the source of the TCR library. These same records also appear under a second study, on T cells in Graves' hyperthyroidism and ophthalmopathy.

The sequencing used peripheral blood mononuclear cells (PBMCs), collected at new diagnosis, from a patient treated with antithyroid drugs. The source is a woman under 40 with Graves disease.

This clonotype was counted many times. This chain connects TRBV20-1 to TRBJ2-1; 13 bases fit TRBD2. Germline values: CDR1 DFQATT, CDR2 SNEGSKA (reference sequence). The CDR3 length is 13 residues. After removal of 0 bases from V and 14 bases from J, the junction contained 4 bases not matched to a gene. The CDR3 reads CSARDKLAGGKFF. DNA for the CDR3: TGCAGTGCTAGAGATAAACTAGCGGGAGGGAAGTTCTTC.

In this sample, this clonotype turned up many times. The chain joins TRBV6-2 or TRBV6-3 to TRBJ2-7; D may correspond to TRBD1 or TRBD2 (5 bases each). This CDR3 comprises 14 residues. V gave up 4 bases and J gave up 3 bases, with 13 bases separating them. Germline values: CDR1 MNHEY, CDR2 SVGEGT. The CDR3 sequence is CASSSSGAGYEQYF. CDR3 coding DNA: TGTGCCAGCAGTTCTTCTGGGGCGGGCTACGAGCAGTACTTC.

This clonotype has ten or more counts. This chain connects TRBV28 to TRBJ2-2; D is unresolved. Between the trimmed V and J ends, which lost 8 bases and 7 bases, there was a span of 8 bases. Germline values: CDR1 MDHEN, CDR2 SYDVKM. The CDR3 sequence is 11 residues long. As DNA, the CDR3 is TGTGCCAGCTTTTCTGACGGGGAGCTGTTTTTT. Its translation is CASFSDGELFF.

At least ten counts were recorded for this clonotype. This rearrangement joins TRBV27 to TRBJ2-7; D is possibly TRBD1 or TRBD2 (5 bases each). This CDR3 has 14 residues. Trimming left V 3 bases short and J 6 bases short, with 15 bases between. Germline V lookup: CDR1 MNHEY, CDR2 SMNVEV (reference sequence). The CDR3 region has the DNA TGTGCCAGCAGTTTGGCCGGGGCTTTCGGCGAGCAGTACTTC. The encoded protein is CASSLAGAFGEQYF.

The chain joins TRBV29-1 to TRBJ1-2; no clear D gene. V was trimmed by 7 bases and J by 3 bases, leaving 12 bases between them. CDR3 length equals 12 residues. Germline V gene data show CDR1 as SQVTM and CDR2 as ANQGSEA. CDR3: CSAGPAYYGYTF. The CDR3 nucleotides read TGCAGCGCCGGACCGGCCTACTATGGCTACACCTTC.

In its sample, this clonotype was seen many times. The DNA for the CDR3 is TGCAGTGCTAGACAGGGGGACGAGCAGTACTTC. Its protein product is CSARQGDEQYF. This rearrangement joins TRBV20-1 to TRBJ2-7, with TRBD1 identical over 7 bases. The CDR3 covers 11 residues. Germline CDR1 reads DFQATT; CDR2 reads SNEGSKA (reference sequence). Trimming cost V 2 bases and J 5 bases; bases outside gene matches: 0.

In its sample, this clonotype was seen many times. The J gene is TRBJ1-4, the V gene TRBV28; no reliable D call. Trimming took off 1 base at V and 2 bases at J, with 14 bases between the two ends. Germline lookup yields CDR1 MDHEN and CDR2 SYDVKM. This CDR3 has 17 amino acids. The CDR3 DNA reads as TGTGCCAGCAGTTTATACTTCGGACGGATGACTAATGAAAAACTGTTTTTT. It specifies CASSLYFGRMTNEKLFF. The full variable domain, completed using reference TRBV28 and TRBJ1-4, is DVKVTQSSRYLVKRTGEKVFLECVQDMDHENMFWYRQDPGLGLRLIYFSYDVKMKEKGDIPEGYSVSREKKERFSLILESASTNQTSMYLCASSLYFGRMTNEKLFFGSGTQLSVL.

Many counts were recorded for this clonotype. This chain links TRBV12-3 or TRBV12-4 with TRBJ2-1, with no clear D. There are 12 residues in the CDR3. V was clipped by 1 base and J by 8 bases, with 6 bases between them. CDR3 sequence reads: CASSLGVHEQFF. The CDR3 DNA reads as TGTGCCAGCAGTTTAGGTGTTCATGAGCAGTTCTTC.

This clonotype was seen at least ten times. The rearrangement uses TRBV25-1 and TRBJ1-2; 9 bases map to TRBD1. V was pared by 6 bases and J by 2 bases, with 4 bases of the junction left unmatched. Germline V CDR1 and CDR2: MGHDK, SYGVNS. This CDR3 spans 14 amino acids. The CDR3 DNA reads as TGTGCCAGCAGCGGCGGACAGGGGAACTATGGCTACACCTTC. Amino acids: CASSGGQGNYGYTF.

This clonotype was seen repeatedly, ten times or more. This rearrangement joins TRBV7-2 to TRBJ2-7; D is perhaps TRBD2 (9 bases). The CDR3 loop spans 21 amino acids. Trimming removed 2 bases at V and 3 bases at J, with 32 bases between. The germline gives CDR1 SGHTA, CDR2 FQGNSA. This CDR3 is CASSLRLTRTGYSGRRYEQYF. The CDR3 DNA follows: TGTGCCAGCAGCTTAAGGTTGACGAGGACAGGGTATAGCGGGAGACGCTACGAGCAGTACTTC.

This clonotype was detected many times. The chain couples TRBV7-9 to TRBJ2-1, with 10 nucleotides matching TRBD1. The junction had 2 bases not matched to a gene; V was cut back by 1 base and J by 14 bases. The V gene's germline CDR1 is SEHNR and CDR2 FQNEAQ (reference sequence). The CDR3 is made up of 12 amino acids. CDR3 residues: CASSLGGTGEFF. The CDR3 nucleotides read TGTGCCAGCAGCTTAGGAGGGACAGGGGAGTTCTTC.

This clonotype appeared many times. This chain joins TRBV10-3 and TRBJ2-7; TRBD2 might be the D (8 bases). Germline assignment: CDR1 ENHRY and CDR2 SYGVKD. This CDR3 spans 21 amino acids. The ends were cut back, 4 bases at V and 4 bases at J, with 35 bases in the middle. CDR3: CAISVGLDPRGGPEGGYEQYF. The CDR3, as DNA: TGTGCCATCAGTGTGGGACTAGATCCGAGAGGGGGCCCGGAGGGGGGTTACGAGCAGTACTTC.

Many counts were recorded for this clonotype. The rearrangement uses TRBV11-2 and TRBJ1-5; a weak D match, TRBD1 (5 bases). The CDR3 length is 15 residues. V lost 0 bases, J lost 7 bases, and 13 bases lay in between. Germline CDR1 reads SGHAT; CDR2 reads FQNNGV. The CDR3 region is CASSLEDGWGQPQHF. The CDR3 nucleotides are TGTGCCAGCAGCTTAGAGGACGGGTGGGGGCAGCCCCAGCATTTT.

This clonotype was detected a few times. V gene TRBV24-1 combines with J gene TRBJ1-2; D call uncertain. The V and J ends lost 1 base and 5 bases respectively, with 7 bases between them. The germline gives CDR1 KGHDR, CDR2 SFDVKD. The CDR3 covers 13 residues. CDR3 amino acids: CATSDFRGYGYTF. DNA of the CDR3: TGTGCCACCAGTGATTTCAGAGGGTATGGCTACACCTTC.

This clonotype has at least ten counts. CDR3 loop: CASSGIAAGFSETQYF. In DNA form, the CDR3 reads TGTGCCAGCAGTGGCATCGCTGCTGGTTTTTCGGAGACCCAGTACTTC. The chain uses TRBV6-1 and TRBJ2-5; D remains unclear. The germline gives CDR1 MNHNS, CDR2 SASEGT. Trimming left V 4 bases short and J 5 bases short, with 20 bases between. The CDR3 is 16 residues long.

The CDR3 region is CASSLVGAREETQYF. CDR3 DNA: TGTGCCAGCAGCTTAGTAGGCGCCAGGGAAGAGACCCAGTACTTC. The chain employs TRBV7-9 and TRBJ2-5; D is perhaps TRBD1 (5 bases). This CDR3 comprises 15 residues. V lost 1 base and J lost 3, with 12 bases in between. Germline V CDR1 and CDR2: SEHNR, FQNEAQ (reference sequence).

This clonotype was seen at least ten times. The chain recombines TRBV6-2 or TRBV6-3 with TRBJ1-6; TRBD1 agrees at 8 bases. Germline loops: CDR1 MNHEY, CDR2 SVGEGT. The CDR3 length is 15 residues. The trim removed 2 bases at V and 9 bases at J, leaving 6 bases unmatched. CDR3 protein: CASSYSRGQGSPLHF. The CDR3, as DNA: TGTGCCAGCAGTTACAGCAGGGGGCAGGGTTCACCCCTCCACTTT.

In DNA form, the CDR3 reads TGTGCCAGCAGCCAAGAACCAGGAGTAACTGGTGAGCAGTTCTTC. Translation gives CASSQEPGVTGEQFF. The chain joins TRBV14 to TRBJ2-1; D gene uncertain. Germline-derived CDR1 and CDR2 are SGHDN and FVKESK. The CDR3 spans 15 residues. V was trimmed by 0 bases and J by 9 bases, leaving 15 bases between them.

This clonotype was counted between two and nine times. The chain combines TRBV13 with TRBJ2-7; no definite D call. This CDR3 contains 14 residues. Trimming removed 2 bases at V and 4 bases at J, with 12 bases between. Germline-derived CDR1 and CDR2 are PRHDT and FYEKMQ (reference sequence). This CDR3 reads CASSLKRVTYEQYF. The CDR3 nucleotides are TGTGCCAGCAGCTTAAAAAGGGTAACTTACGAGCAGTACTTC.

This chain uses TRBV27 with TRBJ2-5; 7 positions agree with TRBD2. V dropped 6 bases and J dropped 5; count of bases not matched to a gene: 9. There are 14 residues in the CDR3. CDR1 MNHEY and CDR2 SMNVEV come from the germline V gene (reference sequence). CDR3 bases: TGTGCCAGCAGCTGGGGGGGGAGATTTGAGACCCAGTACTTC. Protein product: CASSWGGRFETQYF.

This clonotype showed up just a few times. V gene TRBV7-6 combines with J gene TRBJ2-7; 8 nucleotides agree with TRBD1. The length of the CDR3 is 15 residues. V trimming: 1 base; J trimming: 4 bases; junction bases outside the gene matches: 6. CDR1 is SGHVS and CDR2 is FNYEAQ in the germline V gene. CDR3 region: CASSLVPGGRYEQYF. The CDR3 DNA reads TGTGCCAGCAGCTTAGTTCCAGGGGGCCGGTACGAGCAGTACTTC.

The rearrangement links TRBV6-2 or TRBV6-3 to TRBJ2-1; D call uncertain. V lost 6 bases to trimming and J lost 7 bases, with 10 bases between them. CDR3 size: 12 residues. Germline assignment: CDR1 MNHEY and CDR2 SVGEGT. As DNA, the CDR3 is TGTGCCAGCAGGTTCCTCGGTAATGAGCAGTTCTTC. Translation gives CASRFLGNEQFF.

This chain links TRBV5-1 with TRBJ2-1, with 7 bases matching TRBD2. CDR1 SGHRS and CDR2 YFSETQ come from the germline V gene. The CDR3 spans 16 residues. V was pared by 4 bases and J by 7 bases, with 14 bases of the junction left unmatched. Here the CDR3 reads CASSVLSWPSGNEQFF. The CDR3 DNA follows: TGCGCCAGCAGCGTGTTAAGTTGGCCTAGCGGAAATGAGCAGTTCTTC.